The 17 T cell receptor beta chains presented below share a single source sample, sequenced in a study of identifying expanded T cells in peripheral blood. Profiling relied on immunoSEQ multiplex PCR, and the TCRdb table lists in-frame clones only, not all of them. The sample comprises tens of thousands of clones, 70% to 90% of which are singletons, and around 4.6% rests with the top ten. The specimen was blood. Receptor source: a person aged 18 to 75 in good health.

CDR3 region: CASKGAAITDTQYF. CDR3 bases: TGTGCCAGCAAGGGGGCCGCTATCACAGATACGCAGTATTTT. V usage is TRBV6-5 and J usage is TRBJ2-3, with 7 nucleotides matching TRBD1. The ends lost 7 bases at V and 2 bases at J; junction bases unmatched: 6. Germline V gene lookup returns CDR1 MNHEY and CDR2 SVGAGI. This CDR3 has 14 amino acids.

V gene TRBV28 combines with J gene TRBJ2-5, with D perhaps TRBD2 (6 bases). V lost 2 bases and J lost 1, with 11 bases in between. Germline V lookup: CDR1 MDHEN, CDR2 SYDVKM. The CDR3 spans 15 residues. The CDR3: CASSLAGRLQETQYF. The CDR3 nucleotides are TGTGCCAGCAGTTTAGCGGGAAGACTCCAAGAGACCCAGTACTTC.

The chain joins TRBV28 to TRBJ2-1, with TRBD2 matching over 8 bases. The germline gives CDR1 MDHEN, CDR2 SYDVKM. This CDR3 region has 15 residues. J was trimmed by 2 bases and V by 2 bases; bases with no gene match: 2. The CDR3 DNA follows: TGTGCCAGCAGTTTAACTAGCGGACCCTACAATGAGCAGTTCTTC. Translation: CASSLTSGPYNEQFF.

The chain combines TRBV19 with TRBJ1-1; 12 nucleotides align to TRBD1. The junction had 8 bases not matched to a gene; V was cut back by 6 bases and J by 6 bases. CDR1 is LNHDA, CDR2 SQIVND, per germline (reference sequence). This CDR3 spans 15 amino acids. The CDR3 protein is CASRQPGQGASEAFF. In nucleotides, the CDR3 is TGTGCCAGTAGACAACCGGGACAGGGGGCCTCTGAAGCTTTCTTT.

The CDR3: CASSPGLAFAGELFF. CDR3 coding DNA: TGCGCCAGCAGTCCGGGACTAGCGTTTGCCGGGGAGCTGTTTTTT. The rearrangement joins TRBV5-1 to TRBJ2-2; the match to TRBD2 covers 10 bases. Germline V gives CDR1 SGHRS, CDR2 YFSETQ. The CDR3 extends over 15 amino acids. V lost 5 bases to trimming and J lost 6 bases; unmatched junction nucleotides: 7.

There are a few counts of this clone. The J gene is TRBJ1-5, the V gene TRBV30, with D unresolved. This CDR3 is 12 amino acids long. Germline CDR1 GTSNPN, CDR2 SVGIG (reference sequence). V lost 2 bases and J 7 bases, leaving 9 bases between the germline ends. DNA for the CDR3: TGTGCCTGGAGTAGGAGCGGGCAGCCCCAGCATTTT. Its translation is CAWSRSGQPQHF. Combining the CDR3 with reference TRBV30 and TRBJ1-5 gives the whole variable domain SQTIHQWPATLVQPVGSPLSLECTVEGTSNPNLYWYRQAAGRGLQLLFYSVGIGQISSEVPQNLSASRPQDRQFILSSKKLLLSDSGFYLCAWSRSGQPQHFGDGTRLSIL.

The genes are TRBV5-4 and TRBJ2-2; tentatively, D is TRBD2 (6 bases). This CDR3 region has 16 residues. Germline CDR1 and CDR2: SGHNT and YYREEE (reference sequence). V gave up 4 bases and J gave up 6 bases, with 19 bases separating them. The CDR3 region is CASSVDPTSLAGELFF. DNA for the CDR3: TGTGCCAGCAGCGTGGACCCGACTAGTTTGGCCGGGGAGCTGTTTTTT. The variable domain in full, with the rest retrieved from reference TRBV5-4 and TRBJ2-2, is ETGVTQSPTHLIKTRGQQVTLRCSSQSGHNTVSWYQQALGQGPQFIFQYYREEENGRGNFPPRFSGLQFPNYSSELNVNALELDDSALYLCASSVDPTSLAGELFFGEGSRLTVL.

The chain uses TRBV7-9 and TRBJ1-5, with a weak D call TRBD1 (5 bases). Trimming cost V 5 bases and J 0 bases, with 14 bases left between them. The CDR3 has 16 amino acids. CDR1 and CDR2 from the germline V gene are SEHNR and FQNEAQ (reference sequence). The CDR3 bases are TGTGCCAGCAGCAAAGCCCCAGGGCGTAGCAATCAGCCCCAGCATTTT. Its translation: CASSKAPGRSNQPQHF.

The chain employs TRBV5-1 and TRBJ2-1; D is unclear. Trimming took off 2 bases at V and 7 bases at J, with 7 bases between the two ends. This CDR3 is built from 12 residues. Germline V gene lookup returns CDR1 SGHRS and CDR2 YFSETQ. CDR3 bases: TGCGCCAGCAGCTTACCAGGAAATGAGCAGTTCTTC. Its protein product is CASSLPGNEQFF.

The chain combines TRBV7-9 with TRBJ2-5; D unclear. The germline V and J ends were trimmed by 1 base and 2 bases, with 5 bases remaining between them. The CDR3 length is 13 residues. In germline, CDR1 is SEHNR, CDR2 FQNEAQ (reference sequence). CDR3 DNA sequence: TGTGCCAGCAGCTTAGGCAGGCAAGAGACCCAGTACTTC. Its protein is CASSLGRQETQYF.

V gene TRBV6-4 combines with J gene TRBJ2-1; D is uncertain. CDR1 and CDR2 (germline): MRHNA, SNTAGT. The CDR3 has 14 residues. The V gene lost 0 bases and the J gene lost 8 bases, with 11 bases spanning the gap. CDR3 loop: CASSDSERVDEQFF. CDR3 bases: TGTGCCAGCAGTGACTCGGAAAGGGTCGATGAGCAGTTCTTC.

This rearrangement joins TRBV7-3 to TRBJ2-1; 15 nucleotides match TRBD2. Germline CDR1 and CDR2: SGHTA and FQGTGA. J lost 6 bases, V lost 5 bases, and 5 bases had no gene match. The CDR3 length is 16 residues. CDR3 in amino acids: CASSDGLAGGGNEQFF. The CDR3, as DNA: TGTGCCAGCAGCGACGGACTAGCGGGAGGGGGCAATGAGCAGTTCTTC.

The CDR3 here is CASSFRTGNQPQHF. The DNA of the CDR3 is TGTGCCAGCAGTTTTAGGACAGGAAATCAGCCCCAGCATTTT. This chain uses TRBV27 with TRBJ1-5; TRBD1 aligns across 7 bases. Losses at the gene ends were 3 bases for V and 4 bases for J; bases not matched to a gene: 3. The germline V gene has CDR1 MNHEY and CDR2 SMNVEV (reference sequence). The CDR3 spans 14 residues.

The count of this clone is one. The chain employs TRBV21-1 and TRBJ2-7; TRBD2 reflects the table's D call only, with no check against the DNA. TRBV21-1 is an annotated pseudogene. The CDR3 is 22 residues long. As DNA, the CDR3 is TGTGCCAGCAGCAAAGCGCTAGGGCCCTCTACATCCGATAAACTAGAATTCTACGAGCAGTACTTC. It translates to CASSKALGPSTSDKLEFYEQYF.

This sequence joins TRBV5-1 and TRBJ1-2; 7 positions match TRBD1. The germline CDR1 and CDR2 sequences are SGHRS and YFSETQ. With V trimmed by 0 bases and J by 5 bases, 7 bases remained unmatched. CDR3 length: 15 amino acids. The CDR3 DNA sequence: TGCGCCAGCAGCTTGGACAGGGGCTTAGAGTATGGCTACACCTTC. The encoded protein is CASSLDRGLEYGYTF. The full variable domain, its missing parts supplied by reference TRBV5-1 and TRBJ1-2, is KAGVTQTPRYLIKTRGQQVTLSCSPISGHRSVSWYQQTPGQGLQFLFEYFSETQRNKGNFPGRFSGRQFSNSRSEMNVSTLELGDSALYLCASSLDRGLEYGYTFGSGTRLTVV.

The V and J genes are TRBV2 and TRBJ2-7; either TRBD1 or TRBD2 may fit D (6 bases each). The germline V and J ends were trimmed by 5 bases and 4 bases, with 9 bases remaining between them. CDR1 and CDR2 from the germline V gene are SNHLY and FYNNEI. The CDR3 length is 12 residues. CDR3 coding DNA: TGTGCCAGCAGTAGAGGGGGGTACGAGCAGTACTTC. Translated, it gives CASSRGGYEQYF. The full variable domain, completed using reference TRBV2 and TRBJ2-7, is EPEVTQTPSHQVTQMGQEVILRCVPISNHLYFYWYRQILGQKVEFLVSFYNNEISEKSEIFDDQFSVERPDGSNFTLKIRSTKLEDSAMYFCASSRGGYEQYFGPGTRLTVT.

This clone has more than one count but fewer than ten. This chain links TRBV19 with TRBJ1-5; a weak D match, TRBD1 (6 bases). This CDR3 spans 16 amino acids. The V gene's germline CDR1 is LNHDA and CDR2 SQIVND (reference sequence). V lost 4 bases to trimming and J lost 0 bases, with 13 bases between them. The DNA for the CDR3 is TGTGCCAGTAGTACACCCGGGGGCGCTAGCAATCAGCCCCAGCATTTT. This translates into CASSTPGGASNQPQHF. Supplemented by reference TRBV19 and TRBJ1-5, the full variable domain reads DGGITQSPKYLFRKEGQNVTLSCEQNLNHDAMYWYRQDPGQGLRLIYYSQIVNDFQKGDIAEGYSVSREKKESFPLTVTSAQKNPTAFYLCASSTPGGASNQPQHFGDGTRLSIL.